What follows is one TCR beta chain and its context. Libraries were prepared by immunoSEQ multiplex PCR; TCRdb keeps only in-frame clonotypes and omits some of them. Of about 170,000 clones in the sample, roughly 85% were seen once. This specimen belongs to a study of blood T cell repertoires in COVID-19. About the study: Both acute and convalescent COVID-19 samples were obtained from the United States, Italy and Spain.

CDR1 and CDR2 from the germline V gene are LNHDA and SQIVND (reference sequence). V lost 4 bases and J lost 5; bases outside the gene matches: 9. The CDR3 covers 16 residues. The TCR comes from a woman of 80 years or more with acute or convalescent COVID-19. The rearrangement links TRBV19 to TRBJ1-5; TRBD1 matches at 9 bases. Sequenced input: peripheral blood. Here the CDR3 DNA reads TGTGCCAGTAGTAAGCCAGGACAGGGGTATTATCAGCCCCAGCATTTT. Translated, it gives CASSKPGQGYYQPQHF.